Shown below are 21 T cell receptor beta chains from a single sample sequenced in a study of cytomegalovirus exposure and HLA in healthy donors. The study ran its PCR with 60 Vbeta and 13 Jbeta primers. TCRdb's copy holds only in-frame clones and misses some; the assay was immunoSEQ multiplex PCR. The sample lists some 150,000 clones; 75% to 85% were seen once. Sequencing used PBMCs. These receptors were obtained from a man aged 50 or older in good health and CMV-seronegative.

The chain joins TRBV19 to TRBJ2-7; TRBD1 is a possible D gene (6 bases). Looked up from germline, CDR1 is LNHDA and CDR2 is SQIVND (reference sequence). The CDR3 runs to 13 residues. The ends were cut back, 5 bases at V and 3 bases at J, with 11 bases in the middle. Here the CDR3 reads CASSSVDSYEQYF. CDR3 coding DNA: TGTGCCAGTAGTTCCGTGGACAGCTACGAGCAGTACTTC.

V usage is TRBV5-5 and J usage is TRBJ2-2; 9 bases agree with TRBD1. The CDR3 is 15 residues long. J was trimmed by 4 bases and V by 4 bases; bases with no gene match: 5. Germline CDR1 SGHKS, CDR2 YYEKEE (reference sequence). In DNA form, the CDR3 reads TGTGCCAGCAGCCCTCACAGGGGGCCCACCGGGGAGCTGTTTTTT. This translates into CASSPHRGPTGELFF.

J is TRBJ2-1 and V is TRBV4-2; 9 nucleotides line up with TRBD2. The CDR3 covers 16 residues. J was trimmed by 8 bases and V by 0 bases; bases with no gene match: 8. Germline CDR1 and CDR2: LGHNA and YNFKEQ. The CDR3 DNA sequence: TGTGCCAGCAGCCAAGAACGGGCGGGGGGGCATTATGAGCAGTTCTTC. Protein product: CASSQERAGGHYEQFF.

This CDR3 is CASSVGGTGGYEQYF. CDR3 DNA sequence: TGTGCCAGCAGCGTAGGCGGGACAGGGGGCTACGAGCAGTACTTC. The chain joins TRBV9 to TRBJ2-7, with 11 bases fitting TRBD1. This CDR3 comprises 15 residues. Germline V lookup: CDR1 SGDLS, CDR2 YYNGEE. Trimming removed 0 bases from V and 3 bases from J; junction bases left unmatched: 2.

V usage is TRBV7-2 and J usage is TRBJ1-2; 8 bases are shared with TRBD1. The ends lost 5 bases at V and 2 bases at J; junction bases unmatched: 4. This CDR3 is 14 amino acids long. CDR1 is SGHTA and CDR2 is FQGNSA in the germline V gene. CDR3 nucleotide sequence: TGTGCCAGCAGCCCAAGGACAGGGAACTATGGCTACACCTTC. Translation: CASSPRTGNYGYTF.

J is TRBJ2-7 and V is TRBV6-6; TRBD2 matches at 8 bases. The CDR3 is 15 amino acids. The V and J ends lost 6 bases and 3 bases, in that order; junction bases with no gene match: 10. Germline V gene sequence: CDR1 MNHNY, CDR2 SVGAGI (reference sequence). CDR3 in DNA: TGTGCCAGCAGCGGGCTCGGGCGGGGGGTCTACGAGCAGTACTTC. This sequence encodes CASSGLGRGVYEQYF.

In its sample, this clone was seen a few times. This chain connects TRBV29-1 to TRBJ2-7; 12 bases are a match to TRBD2. Germline V gene sequence: CDR1 SQVTM, CDR2 ANQGSEA. This CDR3 region has 13 residues. V lost 3 bases, J lost 10 bases, and 7 bases stayed unmatched. The CDR3 region has the DNA TGCAGCGTTGAGTCTAGCGGGGGGGCGGAACAGTACTTC. The encoded protein is CSVESSGGAEQYF.

This clone was found a few times. The chain combines TRBV5-4 with TRBJ1-1, with D unclear. The germline CDR1 and CDR2 sequences are SGHNT and YYREEE (reference sequence). The CDR3 consists of 13 residues. Trimming took off 4 bases at V and 1 base at J, with 8 bases between the two ends. The CDR3 nucleotides read TGTGCCAGCAGCCGGGTGGGGAACACTGAAGCTTTCTTT. Amino acids: CASSRVGNTEAFF.

This chain connects TRBV5-1 to TRBJ1-1; 8 nucleotides line up with TRBD1. This CDR3 is built from 15 residues. J lost 1 base, V lost 0 bases, and 2 bases had no gene match. Germline V lookup: CDR1 SGHRS, CDR2 YFSETQ. The DNA for the CDR3 is TGCGCCAGCAGCTTGGTGGGGACAGGGAACACTGAAGCTTTCTTT. This codes for CASSLVGTGNTEAFF.

CDR3 DNA: TGTGCCAGCAGCTTAGTCAGCCAGGGGAATGAAAAACTGTTTTTT. Its protein is CASSLVSQGNEKLFF. This rearrangement joins TRBV7-8 to TRBJ1-4; possibly TRBD1 for D (6 bases). V lost 1 base to trimming and J lost 5 bases, with 11 bases between them. The CDR3 has 15 amino acids. Germline assignment: CDR1 SGHVS and CDR2 FQNEAQ.

The chain employs TRBV20-1 and TRBJ1-3, with a weak D call TRBD1 (5 bases). The CDR3 is made up of 11 amino acids. V lost 1 base and J 8 bases, leaving 6 bases between the germline ends. The germline V gene encodes CDR1 DFQATT and CDR2 SNEGSKA (reference sequence). The CDR3 sequence is CSARAGDTIYF. The CDR3 bases are TGCAGTGCTAGAGCGGGGGACACCATATATTTT.

This chain uses TRBV5-1 with TRBJ2-1, with no clear D. Germline CDR1 is SGHRS and CDR2 is YFSETQ. Trimming removed 0 bases at V and 1 base at J, with 8 bases between. The CDR3 totals 15 residues. CDR3 sequence (DNA): TGCGCCAGCAGCTTGGGTGGGCAGTCCTACAATGAGCAGTTCTTC. This encodes CASSLGGQSYNEQFF.

The chain combines TRBV4-2 with TRBJ2-1; D perhaps matches TRBD1 (5 bases). V lost 0 bases, J lost 10 bases, and 19 bases lay in between. The CDR3 totals 16 residues. CDR1 LGHNA and CDR2 YNFKEQ come from the germline V gene. This CDR3 is CASSQDLARGLTEQFF. The CDR3 DNA reads as TGTGCCAGCAGCCAAGATTTAGCTAGGGGCCTCACCGAGCAGTTCTTC.

This chain uses TRBV30 with TRBJ2-3; 9 nucleotides line up with TRBD2. The V gene end was trimmed by 1 base and the J gene end by 4 bases; junction bases not matched to a gene: 6. Germline CDR1 is GTSNPN and CDR2 is SVGIG (reference sequence). This CDR3 spans 15 amino acids. CDR3 region: CAWSGSGSRADTQYF. The CDR3, as DNA: TGTGCCTGGAGTGGTAGCGGGAGTAGAGCAGATACGCAGTATTTT.

V is TRBV28 and J is TRBJ2-3, with 8 bases identical to TRBD2. J gave up 4 bases and V 10 bases, and 13 bases lay outside the gene matches. The CDR3 has 15 amino acids. CDR1 MDHEN and CDR2 SYDVKM come from the germline V gene. The DNA of the CDR3 is TGTGCCACCCGACTACGGGAGGGCCTGTCAGATACGCAGTATTTT. Translating it yields CATRLREGLSDTQYF.

This chain uses TRBV5-1 with TRBJ1-2; D is perhaps TRBD1 (6 bases). In germline, CDR1 is SGHRS, CDR2 YFSETQ. V was clipped by 2 bases and J by 6 bases, with 14 bases between them. This CDR3 is built from 14 residues. The CDR3, as DNA: TGCGCCAGCAGCTTAGACAGGCCTCAGGATGGCTACACCTTC. This translates into CASSLDRPQDGYTF.

The chain employs TRBV27 and TRBJ2-7; D call uncertain. Germline CDR1 is MNHEY and CDR2 is SMNVEV (reference sequence). The CDR3 extends over 13 amino acids. V shed 3 bases and J shed 2 bases, with 8 bases lying between them. As DNA, the CDR3 is TGTGCCAGCAGTTTTTCAGGTCCCTACGAGCAGTACTTC. Protein: CASSFSGPYEQYF.

V and J are TRBV5-4 and TRBJ2-5, with 14 bases identical to TRBD2. This CDR3 has 17 amino acids. V lost 4 bases, J lost 2 bases, and 7 bases stayed unmatched. The V gene's germline CDR1 is SGHNT and CDR2 YYREEE (reference sequence). The CDR3 loop reads CASSALTSGGAQETQYF. In DNA form, the CDR3 reads TGTGCCAGCAGCGCCTTGACTAGCGGGGGGGCACAAGAGACCCAGTACTTC.

J is TRBJ1-5 and V is TRBV19, with D perhaps TRBD1 (6 bases). The CDR3 runs to 13 residues. Germline values: CDR1 LNHDA, CDR2 SQIVND (reference sequence). V lost 3 bases, J lost 4 bases, and 7 bases lay in between. CDR3: CASSIGQNQPQHF. In nucleotides, the CDR3 is TGTGCCAGTAGTATTGGACAGAATCAGCCCCAGCATTTT.

This chain connects TRBV19 to TRBJ2-3, with D perhaps TRBD2 (5 bases). V lost 5 bases and J lost 4, with 19 bases in between. The CDR3 is made up of 16 amino acids. Looked up from germline, CDR1 is LNHDA and CDR2 is SQIVND (reference sequence). The CDR3 here is CASSPRLRGLPDTQYF. The CDR3 coding sequence is TGTGCCAGTAGTCCCCGGCTTCGAGGGCTCCCAGATACGCAGTATTTT.

This chain links TRBV7-9 with TRBJ2-3; D gene ambiguous. CDR3 length: 14 residues. V dropped 6 bases and J dropped 0 bases, with 10 bases sitting between them. Germline V lookup: CDR1 SEHNR, CDR2 FQNEAQ (reference sequence). CDR3 region: CASSRSLSTDTQYF. The DNA of the CDR3 is TGTGCCAGCAGTAGATCCCTTAGCACAGATACGCAGTATTTT.